The 30 T cell receptor beta chains below come from one sample, sequenced in a study of OX40 agonist ivuxolimab in advanced cancers. TCRdb's copy holds only in-frame clones and misses some; the assay was immunoSEQ multiplex PCR. Among around 40,000 clones listed, more than 70% were seen once. The sequences come from CD4+ or CD8+ T cells sorted from blood, collected in a trial of the OX40 agonist ivuxolimab. These receptors all come from an adult with an advanced solid tumor such as melanoma, head and neck, liver or kidney cancer.

V is TRBV13 and J is TRBJ1-2; 8 nucleotides agree with TRBD1. The CDR3 extends over 13 amino acids. V lost 6 bases to trimming and J lost 3 bases; unmatched junction nucleotides: 3. Per the germline V gene, CDR1 is PRHDT and CDR2 is FYEKMQ (reference sequence). In DNA, the CDR3 is TGTGCCAGCAGACCACAGGGGGACTATGGCTACACCTTC. Its translation is CASRPQGDYGYTF.

The rearrangement joins TRBV25-1 to TRBJ1-1, with D perhaps TRBD1 (6 bases). The CDR3 extends over 13 amino acids. V was shortened by 6 bases and J by 7 bases, with 15 bases between the two germline ends. Germline CDR1 reads MGHDK; CDR2 reads SYGVNS. This chain's CDR3 is CASSPGGHHEAFF. As DNA, the CDR3 is TGTGCCAGCAGCCCCGGGGGGCATCATGAAGCTTTCTTT.

On this clone itself: Other DNA sequences within the sample encode an identical CDR3. The CDR3 DNA reads TGTGCCAGCAGCTTAGGGGGTCAGCCCCAGCATTTT. Its protein product is CASSLGGQPQHF. The chain carries TRBV7-9 and TRBJ1-5; D unclear. Looked up from germline, CDR1 is SEHNR and CDR2 is FQNEAQ (reference sequence). This CDR3 contains 12 residues. V lost 1 base, J lost 6 bases, and 4 bases lay in between.

The chain carries TRBV6-5 and TRBJ2-1; TRBD2 agrees at 7 bases. The CDR3 is made up of 15 amino acids. The V segment lost 6 bases and the J segment 8 bases; nucleotides outside the gene matches: 13. Looked up from germline, CDR1 is MNHEY and CDR2 is SVGAGI. The CDR3 loop is CASSLYREEPYEQFF. DNA of the CDR3: TGTGCCAGCAGCCTTTATCGGGAGGAGCCCTATGAGCAGTTCTTC.

The J gene is TRBJ1-2, the V gene TRBV7-9; D unclear. The CDR3 extends over 14 amino acids. The ends were cut back, 5 bases at V and 0 bases at J, with 10 bases in the middle. Per the germline V gene, CDR1 is SEHNR and CDR2 is FQNEAQ (reference sequence). The CDR3 region is CASSRGETNYGYTF. The CDR3 nucleotides read TGTGCCAGCAGCCGGGGAGAGACTAACTATGGCTACACCTTC. The whole variable domain, remainder taken from reference TRBV7-9 and TRBJ1-2, is DTGVSQNPRHKITKRGQNVTFRCDPISEHNRLYWYRQTLGQGPEFLTYFQNEAQLEKSRLLSDRFSAERPKGSFSTLEIQRTEQGDSAMYLCASSRGETNYGYTFGSGTRLTVV.

The chain is built from TRBV6-5 and TRBJ2-1; either TRBD1 or TRBD2 may fit D (6 bases each). The CDR3 extends over 14 amino acids. CDR1 and CDR2 from the germline V gene are MNHEY and SVGAGI. V lost 0 bases, J lost 15 bases, and 18 bases lay in between. CDR3: CASSYSFPGGYRFF. As DNA, the CDR3 is TGTGCCAGCAGTTACTCTTTCCCCGGGGGCTATCGGTTCTTC.

The chain carries TRBV5-1 and TRBJ1-1; D is unclear. CDR1 and CDR2 from the germline V gene are SGHRS and YFSETQ. CDR3 length equals 13 residues. V shed 2 bases and J shed 1 base, with 6 bases lying between them. The CDR3 loop is CASSFAPNTEAFF. CDR3 in DNA: TGCGCCAGCAGCTTCGCCCCGAACACTGAAGCTTTCTTT.

The chain is built from TRBV6-1 and TRBJ2-7; either TRBD1 or TRBD2 may supply D (5 bases each). CDR1 is MNHNS and CDR2 is SASEGT in the germline V gene. V dropped 11 bases and J dropped 6 bases, with 14 bases sitting between them. The CDR3 consists of 11 residues. CDR3 DNA sequence: TGTGCCTCGTGGGGCGGAGGCGAGCAGTACTTC. This sequence encodes CASWGGGEQYF.

The rearrangement links TRBV11-2 to TRBJ2-3; the match to TRBD2 covers 13 bases. The CDR3 length is 17 residues. V shed 5 bases and J 6 bases; nucleotides not matched to a gene: 11. Germline loops: CDR1 SGHAT, CDR2 FQNNGV. The CDR3 sequence: CASSLGLAGVSRDTQYF. CDR3 bases: TGTGCCAGCAGCCTAGGACTAGCGGGGGTCTCGCGCGATACGCAGTATTTT.

V and J are TRBV7-9 and TRBJ2-1; D is perhaps TRBD1 or TRBD2 (5 bases each). CDR3 length: 14 amino acids. Trimming cost V 2 bases and J 10 bases, with 15 bases left between them. From germline, CDR1 is SEHNR and CDR2 FQNEAQ (reference sequence). The DNA for the CDR3 is TGTGCCAGCAGCTTACCGGGGCGCGAGATAGAGCAGTTCTTC. Its translation: CASSLPGREIEQFF.

V usage is TRBV28 and J usage is TRBJ2-2, with D tentatively TRBD1 (5 bases). Trimming stripped 3 bases from V and 4 bases from J, with 12 bases between. Germline CDR1 reads MDHEN; CDR2 reads SYDVKM. The length of the CDR3 is 15 residues. The CDR3 DNA reads as TGTGCCAGCAGTTTGGGGCGCCTTCTCACCGGGGAGCTGTTTTTT. Translation: CASSLGRLLTGELFF.

This clone was recorded a few times. V gene TRBV6-1 combines with J gene TRBJ2-2; D is possibly TRBD1 or TRBD2 (5 bases each). This CDR3 has 16 residues. The germline CDR1 and CDR2 sequences are MNHNS and SASEGT. V was clipped by 2 bases and J by 7 bases, with 17 bases between them. The CDR3 spells CASSELRGRGFGELFF. In DNA, the CDR3 is TGTGCCAGCAGTGAACTAAGGGGACGAGGGTTCGGGGAGCTGTTTTTT.

By share, this clone ranks as medium-sized (0.01 to 0.1%). The J gene is TRBJ2-3, the V gene TRBV30; D is possibly TRBD1 or TRBD2 (5 bases each). This CDR3 spans 16 amino acids. V was cut by 4 bases and J by 5 bases, with 22 bases left in between. The germline CDR1 and CDR2 sequences are GTSNPN and SVGIG (reference sequence). The CDR3 bases are TGTGCCTGGAATTTAGGGGACGGGGTAGCCGAAGATACGCAGTATTTT. Its protein is CAWNLGDGVAEDTQYF.

This chain links TRBV19 with TRBJ1-2, with D maybe TRBD1 (5 bases). V was pared by 7 bases and J by 2 bases, with 11 bases between. CDR3 length: 13 amino acids. Germline CDR1 LNHDA, CDR2 SQIVND (reference sequence). DNA of the CDR3: TGTGCCAGTAAAAAGGGGCAGAACTATGGCTACACCTTC. This sequence encodes CASKKGQNYGYTF.

This clone was counted once. The genes are TRBV7-8 and TRBJ1-1, with D possibly being TRBD1 (5 bases). CDR1 and CDR2 from the germline V gene are SGHVS and FQNEAQ. The V end was cut by 5 bases, the J end by 11 bases, with 27 bases between. The CDR3 length is 16 residues. The CDR3 loop is CASSTEGSGGRMNAFF. The CDR3 DNA reads TGTGCCAGCAGCACAGAGGGTAGCGGGGGAAGGATGAACGCTTTCTTT. The full variable domain, rest sourced from reference TRBV7-8 and TRBJ1-1, is GAGVSQSPRYKVAKRGQDVALRCDPISGHVSLFWYQQALGQGPEFLTYFQNEAQLDKSGLPSDRFFAERPEGSVSTLKIQRTQQEDSAVYLCASSTEGSGGRMNAFFGQGTRLTVV.

The chain combines TRBV6-1 with TRBJ1-1; D is unresolved. V lost 7 bases, J lost 4 bases, and 7 bases lay in between. The CDR3 runs to 11 residues. The germline V gene has CDR1 MNHNS and CDR2 SASEGT. The CDR3 DNA reads TGTGCCAGCAAAAGAGGCACTGAAGCTTTCTTT. Translated: CASKRGTEAFF.

This sequence joins TRBV29-1 and TRBJ1-4; maybe TRBD1 (5 bases). The germline gives CDR1 SQVTM, CDR2 ANQGSEA. The CDR3 is made up of 11 amino acids. V was trimmed by 4 bases and J by 8 bases, leaving 8 bases between them. This CDR3 is CSVVWGEKLFF. CDR3 DNA sequence: TGCAGCGTTGTGTGGGGGGAAAAACTGTTTTTT.

This clone has just a few counts. The chain joins TRBV6-1 to TRBJ1-1; D gene ambiguous. From germline, CDR1 is MNHNS and CDR2 SASEGT. The CDR3 extends over 13 amino acids. Trimming pared 10 bases from V and 0 bases from J, leaving 12 bases between. This chain's CDR3 is CAIRVGMNTEAFF. The CDR3 DNA reads TGTGCCATCCGCGTTGGGATGAACACTGAAGCTTTCTTT.

The gene calls are TRBV5-6 and TRBJ2-1; a possible D gene is TRBD2 (5 bases). There are 14 residues in the CDR3. Germline CDR1 SGHDT, CDR2 YYEEEE. V lost 1 base, J lost 6 bases, and 11 bases lay in between. The DNA of the CDR3 is TGTGCCAGCAGCTTGAGGAGCGGCGGCAATGAGCAGTTCTTC. Translated: CASSLRSGGNEQFF.

This clone was seen only once. The gene calls are TRBV28 and TRBJ1-5; maybe TRBD1 (5 bases). The CDR3 has 14 residues. Germline loops: CDR1 MDHEN, CDR2 SYDVKM. Trimming pared 3 bases from V and 4 bases from J, leaving 10 bases between. CDR3 bases: TGTGCCAGCAGTTTCTGGCAGGGAAATCAGCCCCAGCATTTT. Protein: CASSFWQGNQPQHF. Looking up the rest from reference TRBV28 and TRBJ1-5 gives the full variable domain: DVKVTQSSRYLVKRTGEKVFLECVQDMDHENMFWYRQDPGLGLRLIYFSYDVKMKEKGDIPEGYSVSREKKERFSLILESASTNQTSMYLCASSFWQGNQPQHFGDGTRLSIL.

The V and J genes are TRBV29-1 and TRBJ1-1, with no clear D. Germline-derived CDR1 and CDR2 are SQVTM and ANQGSEA. The V and J ends lost 0 bases and 0 bases respectively, with 2 bases between them. The CDR3 totals 12 residues. DNA for the CDR3: TGCAGCGTTGAAGATATGAACACTGAAGCTTTCTTT. Encoded protein: CSVEDMNTEAFF.

The J gene is TRBJ1-4, the V gene TRBV15; tentative D call: TRBD1 (6 bases). The ends were cut back, 1 base at V and 5 bases at J, with 11 bases in the middle. Germline CDR1 and CDR2: LNHNV and YYDKDF (reference sequence). CDR3 length: 15 amino acids. CDR3 DNA sequence: TGTGCCACCAGCAGAGCGACAGGCGGCAATGAAAAACTGTTTTTT. Residues: CATSRATGGNEKLFF. The full variable domain, with the rest looked up from reference TRBV15 and TRBJ1-4, is DAMVIQNPRYQVTQFGKPVTLSCSQTLNHNVMYWYQQKSSQAPKLLFHYYDKDFNNEADTPDNFQSRRPNTSFCFLDIRSPGLGDTAMYLCATSRATGGNEKLFFGSGTQLSVL.

The chain employs TRBV13 and TRBJ2-2; tentative D call: TRBD1 (5 bases). The CDR3 sequence is 12 residues long. The ends were cut back, 3 bases at V and 6 bases at J, with 5 bases in the middle. Germline-derived CDR1 and CDR2 are PRHDT and FYEKMQ (reference sequence). This chain's CDR3 is CASSLGPGELFF. For the CDR3, the DNA is TGTGCCAGCAGCTTGGGGCCCGGGGAGCTGTTTTTT.

With regard to this clone: A junction end diverges from the germline sequence, so it may reflect a read error. This chain links TRBV27 with TRBJ1-2; D is uncertain. The CDR3 loop spans 13 amino acids. Germline V gene data show CDR1 as MNHEY and CDR2 as SMNVEV (reference sequence). CDR3 protein: CASSFGPTYGCTF. The CDR3 DNA sequence: TGTGCCAGCAGTTTCGGCCCCACCTATGGCTGCACCTTC.

The chain carries TRBV6-5 and TRBJ2-7, with D unresolved. The CDR3 extends over 11 amino acids. Trimming removed 5 bases at V and 5 bases at J, with 7 bases between. The germline CDR1 and CDR2 sequences are MNHEY and SVGAGI. The CDR3 DNA is TGTGCCAGCAGTGATTGGCACGAGCAGTACTTC. Amino acid sequence: CASSDWHEQYF.

J is TRBJ2-6 and V is TRBV2; D remains ambiguous. The CDR3 contains 16 residues. V lost 3 bases and J lost 0, with 9 bases in between. CDR1 is SNHLY and CDR2 is FYNNEI in the germline V gene. Here the CDR3 DNA reads TGTGCCAGCAGTGACTTTGGGCTCTCTGGGGCCAACGTCCTGACTTTC. This translates into CASSDFGLSGANVLTF. The variable domain in full, completed from reference TRBV2 and TRBJ2-6, reads EPEVTQTPSHQVTQMGQEVILRCVPISNHLYFYWYRQILGQKVEFLVSFYNNEISEKSEIFDDQFSVERPDGSNFTLKIRSTKLEDSAMYFCASSDFGLSGANVLTFGAGSRLTVL.

The rearrangement joins TRBV5-6 to TRBJ2-5; 9 bases line up with TRBD2. CDR1 SGHDT and CDR2 YYEEEE come from the germline V gene. The V and J ends lost 3 bases and 5 bases, in that order; junction bases with no gene match: 5. The CDR3 contains 14 residues. The CDR3 region has the DNA TGTGCCAGCAGCTATAGCGGGAGCTGGGAGACCCAGTACTTC. Its translation is CASSYSGSWETQYF.

The rearrangement joins TRBV7-9 to TRBJ2-2; 8 positions agree with TRBD1. V lost 11 bases, J lost 4 bases, and 12 bases stayed unmatched. The CDR3 sequence is 15 residues long. CDR1 is SEHNR and CDR2 is FQNEAQ in the germline V gene (reference sequence). CDR3 in DNA: TGTGCCCCTACTAGTCGACAGGGGTTCACCGGGGAGCTGTTTTTT. Residues: CAPTSRQGFTGELFF. Full variable domain (rest looked up from reference TRBV7-9 and TRBJ2-2): DTGVSQNPRHKITKRGQNVTFRCDPISEHNRLYWYRQTLGQGPEFLTYFQNEAQLEKSRLLSDRFSAERPKGSFSTLEIQRTEQGDSAMYLCAPTSRQGFTGELFFGEGSRLTVL.

The chain carries TRBV27 and TRBJ2-7; 11 nucleotides match TRBD2. The CDR3 length is 16 residues. From germline, CDR1 is MNHEY and CDR2 SMNVEV (reference sequence). The trim removed 5 bases at V and 2 bases at J, leaving 8 bases unmatched. The CDR3 sequence: CASSPTIAGGTYEQYF. In nucleotides, the CDR3 is TGTGCCAGCAGTCCTACTATAGCGGGAGGGACCTACGAGCAGTACTTC.

The V and J genes are TRBV4-1 and TRBJ1-1; D may be TRBD1 (5 bases). Germline-derived CDR1 and CDR2 are MGHRA and YSYEKL. V was pared by 8 bases and J by 1 base, with 17 bases between. CDR3 length equals 15 residues. CDR3 loop: CASLGDGQGNTEAFF. CDR3 sequence (DNA): TGCGCCAGCTTAGGAGATGGGCAGGGGAACACTGAAGCTTTCTTT.